The rows below give T cell receptor beta chains drawn from one sample of a study of blood T cells in healthy people across ages. Each CDR3 protein is one row after TCRdb ran MiXCR on the 5' RACE reads. The repertoire includes roughly 800,000 distinct CDR3 sequences, roughly 60% of them detected once, and 22% sits in the top ten. Source material: blood. These receptors came from a man aged 30 to 39 in good health. Both conserved end residues are part of each CDR3. D genes are given only for firm matches. Only some rows state a clone size, as once, few, many or a class for expanded clones.

>.|TRBV4-2|TRBJ2-3|.
TGTGCCAGCAGCCAAGGTCTCCTAGCAACAGATACGCAGTATTTT
CASSQGLLATDTQYF
>.|TRBV14|TRBJ2-5|.
TGTGCCAGCAGCCCGAAGGGCCGACCAGAGACCCAGTACTTC
CASSPKGRPETQYF
>few|TRBV5-1|TRBJ2-4|TRBD2
TGCGCCAGCGGGAAAGGCGGGAGCAATGAGGGCATTCAGTACTTC
CASGKGGSNEGIQYF
>.|TRBV6-2/TRBV6-3|TRBJ2-7|.
TGTGCCAGCAGTCTCCCGGGGGTGAGCGAGCAGTACTTC
CASSLPGVSEQYF
>.|TRBV20-1|TRBJ2-7|TRBD2
TGCAGTGCTAGAATAGGACTAGCGGACCACTCCTACGAGCAGTACTTC
CSARIGLADHSYEQYF
>.|TRBV29-1|TRBJ2-2|TRBD2
TGCAGCGCTACGGGACTAGCGGGGACCGGGGAGCTGTTTTTT
CSATGLAGTGELFF
>.|TRBV5-1|TRBJ2-5|TRBD2
TGCGCCAGCAGATTGGTCCGGACTAGCGGGGGGGAGACCCAGTACTTC
CASRLVRTSGGETQYF
>.|TRBV29-1|TRBJ2-5|.
TGCAGCGTTCACCTTGGGGAGACCCAGTACTTC
CSVHLGETQYF
>few|TRBV4-2|TRBJ2-3|TRBD2
TGTGCCAGCAGCCAAGATCGTAGGACTAGCGGAGATACGCAGTATTTT
CASSQDRRTSGDTQYF
>.|TRBV7-2|TRBJ1-2|TRBD1
TGTGCCAGCAGCTCGCGACAGGGAGCATCCGTTTATGGCTACACCTTC
CASSSRQGASVYGYTF
>.|TRBV20-1|TRBJ2-7|.
TGCAGTGCTAGGGATTATCTTGCCGGCGAGCAGTACTTC
CSARDYLAGEQYF
>.|TRBV20-1|TRBJ2-7|TRBD2
TGCAGTGCTAGAGATCTGGCGGGGGTTGGCGAGCAGTACTTC
CSARDLAGVGEQYF
>many|TRBV5-5|TRBJ1-5|.
TGTGCCAGCAGCTTGGGGGGGTGGGAAGATCAGCCCCAGCATTTT
CASSLGGWEDQPQHF
>.|TRBV24-1|TRBJ2-1|.
TGTGCCGTCCCTCAAACCACTGGGTTCTTC
CAVPQTTGFF
>once|TRBV5-6|TRBJ2-3|.
TGTGCCAGCAGCTCGAGGGGGGCGACGCAGTATTTT
CASSSRGATQYF
>.|TRBV7-2|TRBJ2-1|.
TGTGCCAGCAGCTTAGTTTCGTCCAGGAAGTCCTACAATGAGCAGTTCTTC
CASSLVSSRKSYNEQFF
>once|TRBV5-1|TRBJ1-1|.
TGCGCCAGCAGCTTGGCCGGGCAGGGGAAAGGCAACACTGAAGCTTTCTTT
CASSLAGQGKGNTEAFF
>.|TRBV7-9|TRBJ1-2|.
TGTGCCAGCAGCGGAAACGGGCCCCTCTGTGGCTACACCTTC
CASSGNGPLCGYTF
>.|TRBV27|TRBJ2-1|TRBD2
TGTGCCAGCAGTTTAACACTAGCGGGAGGGTACAATGAGCAGTTCTTC
CASSLTLAGGYNEQFF
>.|TRBV5-1|TRBJ2-1|TRBD2
TGCGCCAGCAGCTTGGAACTAGCGGGAGGGGGGGATGAGCAGTTCTTC
CASSLELAGGGDEQFF
>.|TRBV20-1|TRBJ2-1|TRBD2
TGCAGTGCTAGTGCGCGGGAGAGCTACAATGAGCAGTTCTTC
CSASARESYNEQFF
>many|TRBV20-1|TRBJ2-1|TRBD2
TGCAGTGCTCCCCCGGGAGGGAGGAATGAGCAGTTCTTC
CSAPPGGRNEQFF
>.|TRBV20-1|TRBJ1-2|.
TGCAGTGCTAGAGAGGGACCGTTCTATGGCTACACCTTC
CSAREGPFYGYTF